This is a list of T cell receptor beta chains from one sample in a study of CD8+ T cells in alopecia areata. Profiled with immunoSEQ multiplex PCR; TCRdb holds only in-frame clones, not every one. The table has approximately 4,300 clones, 65% to 70% seen once; the top ten hold roughly 7.4%. The source was skin, collected at week 24, from a patient treated with tofacitinib. All receptors derive from a human donor with alopecia areata. Each CDR3 is given with its conserved first and last residue. Fields, in order: J gene, V gene, clone size, D gene, CDR3 protein, CDR3 DNA. A D gene is named only where the DNA matches it firmly. A row's size may be missing; if present it is once, few, many or a size class.

>TRBJ2-3|TRBV5-6|NA|TRBD2
CASSSTGTSRTDTQYF
TGTGCCAGCAGCTCAACCGGGACTAGTAGGACAGATACGCAGTATTTT
>TRBJ2-1|TRBV5-1|NA|TRBD2
CASSLLAGGQDEQFF
TGCGCCAGCAGCTTATTAGCGGGAGGGCAGGATGAGCAGTTCTTC
>TRBJ2-2|TRBV23-1|few|TRBD1
CASIRDRNTGELFF
TGCGCCAGCATCCGGGACAGGAACACCGGGGAGCTGTTTTTT
>TRBJ1-4|TRBV25-1|once|TRBD1
CASRESGTGGGKLFF
TGTGCCAGCAGAGAGTCCGGGACAGGGGGCGGAAAACTGTTTTTT
>TRBJ2-7|TRBV18|NA|NA
CASSPGISYEQYF
TGTGCCAGCTCACCCGGGATTTCCTACGAGCAGTACTTC
>TRBJ2-3|TRBV11-2|once|TRBD1
CASSMGDRGKDTQYF
TGTGCCAGCAGTATGGGGGACAGGGGAAAAGATACGCAGTATTTT
>TRBJ2-7|TRBV7-9|NA|NA
CASSLRAATRTGEQYF
TGTGCCAGCAGCTTAAGGGCGGCGACTCGGACTGGCGAGCAGTACTTC
>TRBJ2-2|TRBV6-8|once|NA
CASSYLDTGELFF
TGTGCCAGCAGTTACTTGGACACCGGGGAGCTGTTTTTT
>TRBJ1-2|TRBV11-2|NA|NA
CASSLLGARGYGYTF
TGTGCCAGCAGCTTACTGGGGGCGCGGGGGTATGGCTACACCTTC
>TRBJ2-2|TRBV4-3|NA|NA
CASSQDYRPSEGELFF
TGCGCCAGCAGCCAAGACTACAGACCATCGGAGGGGGAGCTGTTTTTT
>TRBJ2-2|TRBV4-3|few|TRBD2
CASSHGLAGAGELFF
TGCGCCAGCAGCCACGGACTAGCGGGGGCCGGGGAGCTGTTTTTT
>TRBJ1-2|TRBV18|NA|TRBD1
CASSPKTGDGYTF
TGTGCCAGCTCACCAAAGACAGGGGATGGCTACACCTTC
>TRBJ1-6|TRBV27|NA|NA
CASTRDGNSPLHF
TGTGCCAGCACACGGGACGGGAATTCACCCCTCCACTTT
>TRBJ2-2|TRBV19|once|NA
CASLATGTGELFF
TGTGCCAGTCTTGCAACAGGCACCGGGGAGCTGTTTTTT
>TRBJ2-5|TRBV25-1|NA|TRBD1
CASSEERGRGETQYF
TGTGCCAGCAGTGAGGAGAGGGGGCGCGGAGAGACCCAGTACTTC
>TRBJ1-1|TRBV7-6|few|NA
CASSRSGEAFF
TGTGCCAGCAGCAGAAGCGGTGAAGCTTTCTTT
>TRBJ1-1|TRBV7-9|NA|TRBD1
CASSRQGYTEAFF
TGTGCCAGCAGCAGACAGGGGTACACTGAAGCTTTCTTT
>TRBJ2-1|TRBV6-5|NA|NA
CASSYPPGYGNEQFF
TGTGCCAGCAGTTACCCTCCAGGATACGGCAATGAGCAGTTCTTC
>TRBJ2-7|TRBV7-2|NA|TRBD2
CASSPEAGGYEQYF
TGTGCCAGCAGCCCCGAGGCGGGGGGGTACGAGCAGTACTTC
>TRBJ2-7|TRBV29-1|few|NA
CSVEVRYEQYF
TGCAGCGTTGAAGTGCGGTACGAGCAGTACTTC
>TRBJ2-3|TRBV29-1|NA|TRBD2
CSVGAGGLTDTQYF
TGCAGCGTTGGAGCGGGGGGCCTCACAGATACGCAGTATTTT
>TRBJ2-2|TRBV5-4|NA|NA
CASSPPRGNTGELFF
TGTGCCAGCAGCCCGCCCAGGGGGAACACCGGGGAGCTGTTTTTT
>TRBJ2-3|TRBV28|NA|TRBD2
CASGSQIRMVAGVLDTQYF
TGTGCCAGCGGTTCACAGATACGCATGGTAGCGGGAGTCTTGGATACGCAGTATTTT
>TRBJ1-2|TRBV7-4|once|NA
CASSLNPGRGYGYTF
TGTGCCAGCAGCTTGAACCCTGGGCGGGGGTATGGCTACACCTTC
>TRBJ1-6|TRBV27|once|TRBD1
CASSLSTGSRNSPLHF
TGTGCCAGCAGTTTATCGACAGGGTCGAGGAATTCACCCCTCCACTTT
>TRBJ2-5|TRBV18|NA|NA
CASSPETETQYF
TGTGCCAGCTCACCAGAGACGGAGACCCAGTACTTC
>TRBJ1-2|TRBV5-4|NA|TRBD1
CASSVDRFDYGYTF
TGTGCCAGCAGCGTGGACAGGTTTGACTATGGCTACACCTTC
>TRBJ2-4|TRBV2|NA|NA
CASSEVAQTGWYF
TGTGCCAGCAGTGAAGTCGCCCAGACGGGGTGGTACTTC
>TRBJ2-5|TRBV25-1|NA|TRBD2
CASSEYWAGVGETQYF
TGTGCCAGCAGTGAATACTGGGCGGGAGTAGGCGAGACCCAGTACTTC
>TRBJ2-2|TRBV29-1|NA|NA
CSVEGYPGTGELFF
TGCAGCGTTGAGGGCTACCCGGGGACCGGGGAGCTGTTTTTT
>TRBJ2-5|TRBV6-5|NA|NA
CASRPYNRVQETQYF
TGTGCCAGCAGACCCTATAATAGAGTCCAAGAGACCCAGTACTTC
>TRBJ2-7|TRBV5-1|NA|NA
CASSLLRGGPYEQYF
TGCGCCAGCAGCTTGTTGCGGGGCGGACCCTACGAGCAGTACTTC
>TRBJ2-2|TRBV10-3|NA|NA
CAISGQSRRGFTGELFF
TGTGCCATCAGTGGCCAGAGTAGGAGGGGTTTCACCGGGGAGCTGTTTTTT
>TRBJ2-3|TRBV2|NA|NA
CASSVTESAQYF
TGTGCCAGCAGTGTGACCGAGTCGGCGCAGTATTTT
>TRBJ2-7|TRBV7-2|NA|NA
CASSLVPPTRQAEQYF
TGTGCCAGCAGCTTAGTGCCCCCCACGAGACAGGCCGAGCAGTACTTC
>TRBJ1-2|TRBV5-8|few|NA
CASSLALTGVYGYTF
TGTGCCAGCAGCTTGGCCCTAACGGGGGTTTATGGCTACACCTTC
>TRBJ1-2|TRBV4-3|NA|NA
CASSQGPGMQELNYGYTF
TGCGCCAGCAGCCAAGGCCCGGGTATGCAGGAGTTAAACTATGGCTACACCTTC
>TRBJ2-1|TRBV7-9|NA|TRBD2
CASSWTTSGMVIIVQFF
TGTGCCAGCAGCTGGACCACTAGCGGGATGGTTATTATTGTGCAGTTCTTC
>TRBJ2-5|TRBV11-2|NA|NA
CASSTQGGRQETQYF
TGTGCCAGCAGCACCCAAGGGGGGAGACAAGAGACCCAGTACTTC
>TRBJ2-7|TRBV6-1|few|NA
CASELATSSYEQYF
TGTGCCAGCGAGCTAGCGACGAGCTCCTACGAGCAGTACTTC
>TRBJ2-1|TRBV7-9|NA|NA
CASSLELGARTREYNEQFF
TGTGCCAGCAGCCTGGAGCTAGGGGCTCGTACGCGCGAGTACAATGAGCAGTTCTTC
>TRBJ2-5|TRBV4-3|NA|NA
CASSPSTPSGGTQYF
TGCGCCAGCAGCCCCTCTACTCCGAGCGGAGGGACCCAGTACTTC
>TRBJ2-3|TRBV15|NA|NA
CATSRDLRLGESTDTQYF
TGTGCCACCAGCAGAGATCTAAGATTGGGGGAGAGCACAGATACGCAGTATTTT
>TRBJ2-3|TRBV5-6|NA|NA
CASSLNGGNTDTQYF
TGTGCCAGCAGCTTGAACGGCGGGAACACAGATACGCAGTATTTT
>TRBJ2-2|TRBV27|NA|TRBD2
CASSLSAGGPGELFF
TGTGCCAGCAGTTTATCCGCGGGAGGGCCCGGGGAGCTGTTTTTT
>TRBJ2-5|TRBV5-1|NA|TRBD1
CASSFGSTGGLPPGRGGTQYF
TGCGCCAGCAGCTTTGGATCGACAGGGGGCCTTCCTCCGGGGCGGGGTGGGACCCAGTACTTC
>TRBJ1-1|TRBV6-6|once|NA
CASNHGGPSTEAFF
TGTGCCAGCAACCACGGCGGGCCGTCCACTGAAGCTTTCTTT
>TRBJ1-2|TRBV7-2|NA|TRBD1
CASSPIRDRGGYTF
TGTGCCAGCAGCCCAATTCGTGACAGGGGCGGCTACACCTTC
>TRBJ2-3|TRBV7-9|NA|NA
CASSPGWGQRADTQYF
TGTGCCAGCAGCCCAGGGTGGGGGCAGCGAGCAGATACGCAGTATTTT
>TRBJ2-7|TRBV4-1|few|NA
CASSQVSGTPPYEQYF
TGCGCCAGCAGCCAAGTATCGGGGACCCCCCCCTACGAGCAGTACTTC
>TRBJ1-2|TRBV5-4|NA|NA
CASSSRDGYTF
TGTGCCAGCAGCTCCAGGGATGGCTACACCTTC
>TRBJ1-5|TRBV7-9|NA|NA
CASSRGPIGRGGIQPQHF
TGTGCCAGCAGCCGAGGTCCAATTGGACGGGGAGGGATTCAGCCCCAGCATTTT